The rows below give T cell receptor beta chains drawn from one sample of a study of T cell responses to AZD1222 COVID-19 vaccine. Sequencing used immunoSEQ multiplex PCR; TCRdb keeps in-frame clones, though not all of them. The table lists about 86,000 clones, roughly 86% of them singletons. The material sequenced was peripheral blood, taken 28 days after the second AZD1222 dose. The receptors originated from an adult who received the AZD1222 COVID-19 vaccine. Both conserved end residues are trimmed from each CDR3. Fields, in order: V gene, J gene, CDR3 protein.

TRBV4-2	TRBJ1-5	ASSQPGGGQPQH
TRBV4-3	TRBJ2-1	ASSQDPAAIYNEQF
TRBV15	TRBJ2-7	ATSRETGGAYEQY
TRBV11-1	TRBJ1-2	ASSSVRDSPLT
TRBV6-5	TRBJ2-4	ASRGTDSKNIQY
TRBV6-2/TRBV6-3	TRBJ2-7	ASSGTTPYEQY
TRBV28	TRBJ2-3	ASSFPPFGDTQY
TRBV27	TRBJ1-4	ASSLTRRGMGNEKLF
TRBV3-1/TRBV3-2	TRBJ2-7	ASSQGETSYEQY
TRBV29-1	TRBJ1-3	SVAWSSGNTIY
TRBV10-2	TRBJ2-1	ASSSGQEYNEQF
TRBV18	TRBJ1-2	ASSQARGGYGYT
TRBV3-1/TRBV3-2	TRBJ1-1	ASSQGYRGLAF
TRBV6-4	TRBJ2-2	ASSGTSGTGELF
TRBV6-6	TRBJ2-1	ASTPQGNEQF
TRBV12-5	TRBJ2-7	ASANRPILTSGIYEQY
TRBV6-5	TRBJ2-1	ASSHRDSYNEQF
TRBV6-2/TRBV6-3	TRBJ2-4	ASSYEIREAKNIQY
TRBV10-1	TRBJ1-2	ASSVADRNHNYGYT
TRBV3-1/TRBV3-2	TRBJ2-7	ASSQGDRAGEQY
TRBV3-1/TRBV3-2	TRBJ1-4	ASRKQGAREKLF
TRBV19	TRBJ2-1	ASSIAPAVLYNEQF
TRBV18	TRBJ1-6	ASSRSGERSPLH
TRBV10-1	TRBJ1-1	ASSESGISEAF
TRBV6-2/TRBV6-3	TRBJ2-5	ASSSAAFPEEETQY
TRBV11-2	TRBJ1-3	ASSLGGAGNTIY
TRBV27	TRBJ2-7	ASRYRGASAPHSYEQY
TRBV29-1	TRBJ2-3	SVEDASAVPDTQY
TRBV6-2/TRBV6-3	TRBJ2-1	ASSTRTRTYNEQF
TRBV6-4	TRBJ2-1	ASSDSTSGSVNEQF
TRBV6-5	TRBJ1-1	ASSYQGGTEAF
TRBV28	TRBJ2-3	ASRVRAGGTDTQY
TRBV7-8	TRBJ2-7	ASSLNGGAYEQY
TRBV27	TRBJ2-2	ASRRSAGGRKELF
TRBV18	TRBJ2-3	ASSPLAGQGRDTQY
TRBV5-1	TRBJ2-1	ASSFQLAGSSYNEQF
TRBV9	TRBJ1-4	ASSVGAAATNEKLF
TRBV9	TRBJ1-4	ASSEGTTGEKLF
TRBV19	TRBJ1-5	ASGRYSNQPQH
TRBV13	TRBJ2-2	ASSPGQAFTGELF
TRBV15	TRBJ1-3	ATSTDRRNTIY
TRBV2	TRBJ1-5	ASSEQGLNQPQH
TRBV6-5	TRBJ1-6	ASSYDSSYNSPLH
TRBV11-2	TRBJ2-3	ASSSQEVRTDTQY
TRBV6-1	TRBJ1-1	ASSEGLENTEAF
TRBV5-5	TRBJ1-3	ASSLEGFSGNTIY
TRBV5-1	TRBJ1-3	ASSTGHHSGNTIY